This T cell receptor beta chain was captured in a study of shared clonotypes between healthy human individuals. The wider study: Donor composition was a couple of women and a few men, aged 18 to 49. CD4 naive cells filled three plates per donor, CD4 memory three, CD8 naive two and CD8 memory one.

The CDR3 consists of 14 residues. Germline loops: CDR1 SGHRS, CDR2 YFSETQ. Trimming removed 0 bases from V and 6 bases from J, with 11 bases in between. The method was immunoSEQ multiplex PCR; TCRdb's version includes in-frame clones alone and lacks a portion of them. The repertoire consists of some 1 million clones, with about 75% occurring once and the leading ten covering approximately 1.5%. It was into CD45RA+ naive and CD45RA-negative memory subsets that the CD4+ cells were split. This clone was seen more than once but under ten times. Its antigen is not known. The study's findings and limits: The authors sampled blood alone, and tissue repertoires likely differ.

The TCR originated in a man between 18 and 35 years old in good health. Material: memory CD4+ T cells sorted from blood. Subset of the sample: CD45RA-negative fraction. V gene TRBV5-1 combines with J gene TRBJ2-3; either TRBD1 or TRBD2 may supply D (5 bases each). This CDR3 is CASSLDMGTDTQYF. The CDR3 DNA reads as TGCGCCAGCAGCTTGGACATGGGGACGGATACGCAGTATTTT.